This T cell receptor (beta chain) was sequenced during a study of T cell responses to AZD1222 COVID-19 vaccine. Using immunoSEQ multiplex PCR, the repertoire was profiled, and TCRdb retains in-frame clones only, with some absent. The sample records some 170,000 clones, approximately 88% being singletons. Study results and caveats: Donors were chiefly white British, with a greater number of females, and clonal diversity was perhaps underestimated. Recipients of AZD1222 seropositive at baseline numbered only 5 to 7. Repertoires in all cases were sampled only once the peak T cell response had passed. Dominant CD4 TCR responses targeted spike regions 160-218 and 743-854.

Points on this clone: The target antigen is unknown.

The material was peripheral blood, obtained on day 0 of AZD1222 vaccination. This TCR came from an adult in good health.

The CDR3 loop is CASSLWGGPQETQYF. CDR3 DNA sequence: TGTGCCAGCAGTTTATGGGGAGGGCCCCAAGAGACCCAGTACTTC. The chain uses TRBV27 and TRBJ2-5; 7 bases match TRBD2. Trimming at V came to 1 base and at J to 1 base, leaving 3 bases not matched to a gene. CDR1 is MNHEY and CDR2 is SMNVEV in the germline V gene (reference sequence). The CDR3 loop spans 15 amino acids.